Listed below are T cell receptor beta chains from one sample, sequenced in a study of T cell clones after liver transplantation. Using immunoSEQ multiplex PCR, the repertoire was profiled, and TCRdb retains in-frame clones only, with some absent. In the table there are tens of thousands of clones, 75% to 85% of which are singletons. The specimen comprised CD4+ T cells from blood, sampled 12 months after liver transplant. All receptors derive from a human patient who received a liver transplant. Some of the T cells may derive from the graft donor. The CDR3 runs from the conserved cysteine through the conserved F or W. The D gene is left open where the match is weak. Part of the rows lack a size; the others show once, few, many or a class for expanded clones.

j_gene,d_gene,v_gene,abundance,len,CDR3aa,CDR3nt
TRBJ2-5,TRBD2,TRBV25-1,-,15,CASRASGTYQETQYF,TGTGCCAGCAGAGCTAGCGGGACGTACCAAGAGACCCAGTACTTC
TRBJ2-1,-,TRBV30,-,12,CAWSPGHNEQFF,TGTGCCTGGAGCCCGGGACACAATGAGCAGTTCTTC
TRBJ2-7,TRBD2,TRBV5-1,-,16,CASSLLLAGDSYEQYF,TGCGCCAGCAGCCTCCTCCTAGCGGGAGATTCCTACGAGCAGTACTTC
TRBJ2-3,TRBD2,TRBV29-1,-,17,CSVDRLAGRVRKDTQYF,TGCAGCGTTGATCGGCTAGCGGGAAGGGTAAGGAAAGATACGCAGTATTTT
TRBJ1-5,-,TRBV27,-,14,CASNFRGGNQPQHF,TGTGCCAGCAATTTCCGAGGGGGCAATCAGCCCCAGCATTTT
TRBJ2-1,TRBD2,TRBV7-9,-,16,CASSLSLAGSYNEQFF,TGTGCCAGCAGCTTGTCACTAGCGGGATCCTACAATGAGCAGTTCTTC
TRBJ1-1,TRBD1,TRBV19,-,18,CASRGRTGTGPFQAEAFF,TGTGCCAGTAGGGGGCGCACCGGGACAGGGCCTTTTCAGGCTGAAGCTTTCTTT
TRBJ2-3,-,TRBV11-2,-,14,CASSSGGPGDTQYF,TGTGCCAGCAGCTCTGGGGGGCCAGGAGATACGCAGTATTTT
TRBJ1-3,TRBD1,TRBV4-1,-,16,CASSHLGTGAGNTIYF,TGCGCCAGCAGCCATCTAGGGACAGGGGCTGGAAACACCATATATTTT
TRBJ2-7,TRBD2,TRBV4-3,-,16,CASSQSLAGVGDEQYF,TGCGCCAGCAGCCAGTCCCTAGCGGGAGTGGGAGACGAGCAGTACTTC
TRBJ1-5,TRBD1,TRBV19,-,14,CASSPRTGFQPQHF,TGTGCCAGTAGTCCCCGGACAGGGTTTCAGCCCCAGCATTTT
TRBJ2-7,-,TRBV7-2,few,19,CASSLHQGSLTIGSQEQYF,TGTGCCAGCAGCTTACATCAGGGGTCACTGACAATTGGGTCTCAGGAGCAGTACTTC
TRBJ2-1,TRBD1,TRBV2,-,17,CASREDRGRGLVNEQFF,TGTGCCAGCAGGGAGGACAGGGGGCGCGGACTAGTCAATGAGCAGTTCTTC
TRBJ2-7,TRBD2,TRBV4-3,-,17,CASSQDFGLAGGREQYF,TGCGCCAGCAGCCAAGATTTCGGACTAGCGGGAGGGCGCGAGCAGTACTTC
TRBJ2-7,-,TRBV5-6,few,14,CASSLDRSSYEQYF,TGTGCCAGCAGCTTGGATCGGAGCTCCTACGAGCAGTACTTC
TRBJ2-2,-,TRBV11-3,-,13,CASSKRTTGELFF,TGTGCCAGCAGCAAGCGAACCACCGGGGAGCTGTTTTTT
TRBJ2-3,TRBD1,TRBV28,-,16,CASSSRDRVITDTQYF,TGTGCCAGCAGTTCCCGGGACAGGGTGATCACAGATACGCAGTATTTT
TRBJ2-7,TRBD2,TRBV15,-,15,CATSREGGSTYEQYF,TGTGCCACCAGCAGAGAGGGGGGGTCAACCTACGAGCAGTACTTC
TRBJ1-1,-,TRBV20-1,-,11,CSVEKVSRAFF,TGCAGTGTGGAAAAAGTTTCTAGAGCTTTCTTT
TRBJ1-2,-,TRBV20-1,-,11,CSASAGHGYTF,TGCAGTGCTAGTGCGGGGCATGGCTACACCTTC
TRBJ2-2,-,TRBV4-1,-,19,CASSPGVLRAERLTGELFF,TGCGCCAGCAGCCCGGGAGTCTTGCGAGCGGAGAGGTTGACCGGGGAGCTGTTTTTT
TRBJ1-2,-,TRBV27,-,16,CASSFHGTPSNYGYTF,TGTGCCAGCAGTTTCCACGGGACACCCTCTAACTATGGCTACACCTTC
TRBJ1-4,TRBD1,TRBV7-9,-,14,CASSHQGGLEKLFF,TGTGCCAGCAGCCATCAGGGGGGTTTGGAAAAACTGTTTTTT
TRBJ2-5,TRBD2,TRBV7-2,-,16,CASSLAVAGYQETQYF,TGTGCCAGCAGCTTAGCGGTAGCGGGGTACCAAGAGACCCAGTACTTC
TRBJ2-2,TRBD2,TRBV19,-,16,CASYKFASGYTGELFF,TGTGCCAGTTATAAATTTGCTAGCGGGTACACCGGGGAGCTGTTTTTT